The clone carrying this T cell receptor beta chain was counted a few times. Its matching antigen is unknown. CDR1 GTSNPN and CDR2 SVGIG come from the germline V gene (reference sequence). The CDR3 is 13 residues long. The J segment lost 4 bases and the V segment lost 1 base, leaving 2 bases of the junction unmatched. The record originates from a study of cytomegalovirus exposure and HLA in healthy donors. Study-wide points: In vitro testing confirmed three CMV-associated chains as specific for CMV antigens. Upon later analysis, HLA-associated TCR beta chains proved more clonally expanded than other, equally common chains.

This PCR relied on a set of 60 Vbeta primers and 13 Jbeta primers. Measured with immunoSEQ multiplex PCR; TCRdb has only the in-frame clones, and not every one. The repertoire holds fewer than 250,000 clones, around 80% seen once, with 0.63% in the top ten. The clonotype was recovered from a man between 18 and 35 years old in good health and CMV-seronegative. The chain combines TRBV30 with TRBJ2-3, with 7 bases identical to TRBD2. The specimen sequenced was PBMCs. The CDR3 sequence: CAWSGGGPDTQYF. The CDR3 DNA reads TGTGCCTGGAGTGGGGGAGGGCCAGATACGCAGTATTTT. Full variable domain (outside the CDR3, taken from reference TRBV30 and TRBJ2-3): SQTIHQWPATLVQPVGSPLSLECTVEGTSNPNLYWYRQAAGRGLQLLFYSVGIGQISSEVPQNLSASRPQDRQFILSSKKLLLSDSGFYLCAWSGGGPDTQYFGPGTRLTVL.